Following are 2 T cell receptor beta chains from one sample sequenced in a study of blood T cell repertoires in COVID-19 (dated by TCRdb to the early 2020s). Library prep was done by the immunoSEQ multiplex PCR assay. TCRdb re-hosts the immuneACCESS table, in-frame sequences only. Its copies lack some clones; in the studies checked, an unresolved V gene accounts for under half of them, and the cause for the rest is not known. The sample includes roughly 100,000 clones, with 88% observed a single time. The ten largest clones represent around 2% of the sample. The source material was peripheral blood. The receptor set was obtained from a man over 45 with COVID-19, enrolled during active disease.

This clone was seen only once. The same CDR3 arises from other DNA sequences in this sample as well. The chain employs TRBV5-1 and TRBJ1-4; D perhaps matches TRBD1 (5 bases). The germline V gene has CDR1 SGHRS and CDR2 YFSETQ. The CDR3 runs 14 residues. Trimming stripped 4 bases from V and 5 bases from J, with 12 bases between. The CDR3, as DNA: TGCGCCAGCAGCCTGGGCCAGGGAAATGAAAAACTGTTTTTT. It codes for CASSLGQGNEKLFF.

The chain employs TRBV2 and TRBJ2-2, with D unclear. Germline values: CDR1 SNHLY, CDR2 FYNNEI. This CDR3 has 13 amino acids. V dropped 5 bases and J dropped 3 bases, with 7 bases sitting between them. CDR3 region: CASSPFYTGELFF. CDR3 DNA: TGTGCCAGCAGTCCCTTTTACACCGGGGAGCTGTTTTTT.